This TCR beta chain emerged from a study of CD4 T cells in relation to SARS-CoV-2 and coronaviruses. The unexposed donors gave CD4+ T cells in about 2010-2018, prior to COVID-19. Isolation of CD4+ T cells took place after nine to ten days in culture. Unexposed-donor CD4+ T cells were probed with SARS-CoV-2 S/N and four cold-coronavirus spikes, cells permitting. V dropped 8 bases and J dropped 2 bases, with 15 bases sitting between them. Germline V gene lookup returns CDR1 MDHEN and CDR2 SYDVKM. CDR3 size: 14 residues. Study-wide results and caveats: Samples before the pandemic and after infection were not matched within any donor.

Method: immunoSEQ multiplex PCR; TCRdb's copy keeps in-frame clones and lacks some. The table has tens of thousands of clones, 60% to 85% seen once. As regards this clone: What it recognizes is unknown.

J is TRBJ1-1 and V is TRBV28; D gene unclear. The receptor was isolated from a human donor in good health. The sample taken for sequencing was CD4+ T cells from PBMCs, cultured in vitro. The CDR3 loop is CASRQPNRNTEAFF. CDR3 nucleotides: TGTGCCAGCCGACAACCGAACAGAAACACTGAAGCTTTCTTT.